What follows is one T cell receptor (beta chain) and its context. This clonotype was seen a few times. The antigen it binds to is not known. No quality values exist for individual bases; no much larger clone is one base distant. TCR cDNA was synthesized by 5'RACE template switching, through which a universal primer site and unique molecular identifiers were introduced. Priming for cDNA synthesis came from both the TCR alpha and TCR beta constant segments. Libraries were amplified in two PCR steps, with sample barcodes and sequencing adapters added in the second step. Sequencing of libraries was done on Illumina HiSeq 2500 (2x100 bp) or NovaSeq (2x150 bp). Processing in the source paper ran as follows. Demultiplexing of reads and collapsing into UMI consensus sequences were performed with MIGEC, and V(D)J alignment was carried out with MiXCR. Vaccine-responding clonotypes were defined with edgeR using replicate PBMC samples, requiring FDR below 0.01 and a log2 fold change above 5 up to day 15. Each bulk clonotype was labeled CD4 or CD8 based on which sequenced repertoire, CD4 or CD8, contained the clonotype at higher abundance. The raw public data were reprocessed by TCRdb itself: fastp quality trimming at Q25, MiXCR clonotype calling, in-frame beta chains only. Entries are consolidated by CDR3 protein sequence, retaining the most common genes and DNA. The authors' filters were not applied to this entry. Within this sample are 620,000 or so distinct CDR3 sequences, with approximately 13% of them counted one time only. The ten largest clonotypes hold under 15% of the sample.

These data originate in a study of T cells after yellow fever vaccination (dated by TCRdb to 2018 to 2020). Regarding the study in general: The SMART-Seq v4 Ultra Low Input RNA kit was used to prepare libraries from fractions with low cell numbers. The cohort comprised two healthy male donors, one aged 18 to 29 and one aged 30 to 40 years. Bulk TCR alpha and beta repertoires were sequenced longitudinally to track T-cell clones before and after primary and booster YFV17D yellow fever vaccination. Blood was drawn at multiple timepoints before and after primary and secondary immunization, with bulk PBMC replicates and cell subsets isolated.

Beyond this particular receptor, the publication reports: Only a couple of donors were included in the study, so the extent to which the findings can be generalized is limited. A small share of clonotypes occurred in both CD4 and CD8 compartments, likely arising from convergent recombination. FACS-sorted repertoires could contain abundant contaminating clonotypes from the bulk population, so computational filtering was required. Most clones expanded after primary vaccination (around 96% of CD4 and 70% to 90% of CD8) were re-detected after the booster, suggesting that broad memory maintenance occurred. The secondary T-cell response was weaker than the primary response but faster, peaking on day 5 instead of day 15.

CDR1 and CDR2, looked up from the germline V gene (reference sequence), are MNHNY and SVGAGI. V is reduced by 8 bases and J by 6 bases, leaving a spacing of 6 bases between them. The cysteine opens and the phenylalanine closes a CDR3 of 10 amino acids. Only CDR3 DNA is held: 30 bases, read in frame from base 1. This specimen's treatment or condition label, interpreted: live attenuated yellow fever vaccine strain. Two biological replicates of bulk PBMCs were collected at each blood-draw timepoint. PBMCs were isolated from peripheral blood using a standard Ficoll-Paque protocol. TriZol was used to extract RNA from bulk PBMCs, CD4 and CD8 fractions, and dextramer-positive and dextramer-negative fractions.

This chain is built from TRBV6-6 and TRBJ2-3; no D gene is confidently identified. This receptor was identified in a man between 25 and 39 years old who received the YFV17D yellow fever vaccine. The specimen was PBMCs, collected on the day of the yellow fever booster vaccination. The bases read TGTGCCAGCGCCTGGGATACGCAGTATTTT. This encodes CASAWDTQYF.